This T cell receptor (beta chain) was sequenced for a study of blood T cells in healthy people across ages. The authors ran a second PCR of roughly 6 to 12 cycles using a sample-barcoded 5' primer and a J-beta primer mix. Through a template-switch adaptor with 12 random nucleotides, each cDNA molecule received a tag. TCRdb itself ran the 5' RACE reads through MiXCR, one entry per CDR3 protein. The table shows approximately 800,000 distinct CDR3 sequences, with 56% occurring only once. Study conclusions and caveats: There was a strong correlation between TCR beta diversity and naive T cell percentage.

In the case of this clonotype: Its antigen is unidentified.

The CDR3 is 13 residues long. The germline V gene has CDR1 SGHVS and CDR2 FNYEAQ. V dropped 9 bases and J dropped 2 bases, with 13 bases sitting between them. Isolating PBMCs gave at least 7 million of these cells per sample. This chain links TRBV7-6 with TRBJ1-1, with D possibly being TRBD1 (5 bases). The sequencing input was blood. The sequence was collected from a man aged 35-49 years in good health. This CDR3 is CASCEGQNTEAFF. The CDR3 bases are TGTGCCAGTTGCGAGGGGCAAAACACTGAAGCTTTCTTT.